This TCR beta chain comes out of a study of post-analysis software for immune sequencing data (dated by TCRdb to the mid-2010s). Looking at the study overall: The recorded disease courses included relapsing-remitting, secondary progressive and progressive-relapsing multiple sclerosis, and some patients had no subtype annotation. The multiple sclerosis patient repertoires were compared with about a dozen previously published healthy control repertoires from donors aged about 6 to 25 years. A subset of samples was prepared in parallel using single-end sample barcoding, then pooled and co-amplified after Illumina adapter ligation. Summary of the overall study and its limitations: Direct clustering with F measure revealed strong co-clustering of samples prepared in the same batch, which led to a batch-effect correction. The multiple sclerosis patient group was slightly younger than the control group. Several TRBV segments, including TRBV5-6, TRBV5-1 and TRBV20-1, were significantly more frequent in patients than controls. Significantly lower normalized Chao1 diversity was found in multiple sclerosis patients than in controls, suggesting substantial peripheral T-cell clonal expansion.

To demonstrate the VDJtools post-analysis software, TCR beta repertoires were profiled from the peripheral blood of 13 young patients with multiple sclerosis. Multiple sclerosis patients were children and adolescents aged about 6 to 15 years. This clonotype was counted ten times or more. No antigen is known for it. Per-base quality was not reported, and no clone a single base away is much larger than it. Libraries were prepared through PCR. Data came from an Illumina HiSeq 2500. Unique molecular identifiers were incorporated into TCR beta cDNA libraries to reduce PCR and sequencing biases. Every 1 to 10 million input T cells yielded roughly 0.5 million cDNA molecules, meaning each molecule approximated one T cell. Patient libraries were prepared and sequenced with the same protocol used for the earlier healthy control dataset. Within a given batch, samples were prepared together, multiplexed and sequenced on the same HiSeq lane. The paper's processing steps were these. Raw barcoded reads were processed with MIGEC, and single-read molecular identifier groups were discarded before consensus assembly and CDR3 extraction. VDJtools was used for post-analysis of the clonotype tables, with diversity normalized by down-sampling every dataset to the smallest sample size. Repertoire overlap clustering matched CDR3 amino acid but not nucleotide sequences to correct batch-related cross-sample contamination. TCRdb applied fastp at Q25 and MiXCR to the public reads, then kept only in-frame beta chains. Each CDR3 protein gets just one entry, which takes the most common genes and DNA from the rows behind it. TCRdb's processing, not the authors', yielded these V and J calls. Present in this sample are 150,000 to 200,000 distinct CDR3 sequences, about 29% of which were seen just once. The ten largest account for 1.5% of the sample.

There are 16 amino acids in the CDR3, from cysteine to phenylalanine inclusive. The retained sequence is limited to the CDR3, 48 bases, with the frame set at the first base. In the germline V gene, CDR1 corresponds to SGDLS and CDR2 to YYNGEE. The trim is 5 bases for V and 3 bases for J, with a gap of 20 bases between the germline ends. The rearrangement joined TRBV9 to TRBJ2-5; TRBD1 might be the D gene, on 5 matching bases. The clonotype comes from a girl aged 5-17 years with multiple sclerosis. Source material: blood. At the DNA level, the sequence is TGTGCCAGCAGTCATCCCCATCAGGGAAACAAAGAGACCCAGTACTTC. This sequence encodes CASSHPHQGNKETQYF. Full variable domain (CDR3 extended with the reference TRBV9 and TRBJ2-5 proteins): DSGVTQTPKHLITATGQRVTLRCSPRSGDLSVYWYQQSLDQGLQFLIQYYNGEERAKGNILERFSAQQFPDLHSELNLSSLELGDSALYFCASSHPHQGNKETQYFGPGTRLLVL.